This T cell receptor beta chain derives from a study of human T cells and chemical hapten exposure. Study background: Per-sample variation in TCR yield stemmed mainly from small pooled library volume differences.

Study-wide points: After DPC sensitization, TCRs above 1 in 1000 frequency showed no change.

Each CDR3 protein gets one entry after TCRdb re-called the RACE reads with MiXCR. The sample comprises under 50,000 distinct CDR3 sequences, 8% to 10% of which are singletons, and approximately 25% rests with the top ten. Time point described: patch test 3, about 24 weeks after DPC sensitization. Treatment of the sample: therapeutic diphenylcyclopropenone sensitization with weekly scalp DPC. The starting material, unfractionated whole blood, was used for total RNA extraction. Participating donors were patients with alopecia, aged 18 to 70 years, considered appropriate candidates for DPC. V lost 1 base and J 5 bases, leaving 5 bases between the germline ends. Germline loops: CDR1 LGHDT, CDR2 YNNKEL (reference sequence). The CDR3 runs 12 residues. This clonotype was detected many times. Its antigen remains unidentified.

The receptor's source is a man aged 50 to 60 with alopecia areata. Some clones in this sample may be carry-over from other donors' samples. Here the sequenced sample was whole blood, taken in connection with sensitization to the hapten diphenylcyclopropenone (DPC). The gene calls are TRBV3-1 and TRBJ2-5; no clear D gene. The CDR3 region has the DNA TGTGCCAGCAGCCAAGTCCGGGAGACCCAGTACTTC. Residues: CASSQVRETQYF.